The entry below describes one T cell receptor beta chain. Antigen: not known. The CDR3 consists of 18 residues. V gave up 0 bases and J gave up 4 bases, with 18 bases separating them. From germline, CDR1 is LGHNA and CDR2 YSLEER. TCRdb re-called the 5' RACE reads through MiXCR, storing one row per CDR3 protein. The sample shows 600,000 to 750,000 distinct CDR3 sequences, roughly an eighth of them seen only once. The record originates from a study of T cells after yellow fever vaccination. Notes on the study in general: The appearance of a small share of clonotypes in both CD4 and CD8 compartments was observed. A weaker but faster secondary response was observed, peaking on day 5 versus 15.

The sequence came from a man younger than 40 who received the YFV17D yellow fever vaccine. This sequence joins TRBV4-3 and TRBJ1-4, with no clear D. Material: PBMCs, obtained on the day of the yellow fever booster vaccination. This chain's CDR3 is CASSQDWAGAEFNEKLFF. In nucleotides, the CDR3 is TGCGCCAGCAGCCAAGATTGGGCCGGAGCAGAGTTTAATGAAAAACTGTTTTTT.